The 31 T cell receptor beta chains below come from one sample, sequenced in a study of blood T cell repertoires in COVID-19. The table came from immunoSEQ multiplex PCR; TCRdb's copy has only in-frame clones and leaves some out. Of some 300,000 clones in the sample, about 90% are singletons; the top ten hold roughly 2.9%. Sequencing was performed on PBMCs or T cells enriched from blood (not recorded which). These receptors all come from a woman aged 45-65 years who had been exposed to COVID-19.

The CDR3 region is CASSFSRGSTGELFF. The CDR3 region has the DNA TGTGCCAGCAGCTTTTCCAGGGGATCTACCGGGGAGCTGTTTTTT. The chain combines TRBV11-3 with TRBJ2-2, with D possibly being TRBD1 (6 bases). CDR3 length: 15 amino acids. Trimming shortened V by 3 bases and J by 5 bases, and 13 bases separated the two germline ends. CDR1 and CDR2 from the germline V gene are SGHNT and YENEEA. Full variable domain (remainder filled in from reference TRBV11-3 and TRBJ2-2): EAGVVQSPRYKIIEKKQPVAFWCNPISGHNTLYWYLQNLGQGPELLIRYENEEAVDDSQLPKDRFSAERLKGVDSTLKIQPAELGDSAVYLCASSFSRGSTGELFFGEGSRLTVL.

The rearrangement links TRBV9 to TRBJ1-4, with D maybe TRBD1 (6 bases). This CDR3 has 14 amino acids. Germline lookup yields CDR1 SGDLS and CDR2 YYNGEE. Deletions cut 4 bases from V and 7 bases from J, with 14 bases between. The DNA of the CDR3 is TGTGCCAGCAGCATAGGACAGAAGGGTGAAAAACTGTTTTTT. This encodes CASSIGQKGEKLFF.

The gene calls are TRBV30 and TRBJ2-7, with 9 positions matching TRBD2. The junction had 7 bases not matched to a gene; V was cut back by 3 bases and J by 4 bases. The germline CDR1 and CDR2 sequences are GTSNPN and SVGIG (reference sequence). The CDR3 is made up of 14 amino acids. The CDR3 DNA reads TGTGCCTGGAGGCTTAGCGGGGGAACTTACGAGCAGTACTTC. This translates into CAWRLSGGTYEQYF.

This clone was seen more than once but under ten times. CDR3 coding DNA: TGTGCCAGCAGCACCGGGACAGCCGAAGAGAACACCGGGGAGCTGTTTTTT. Protein sequence: CASSTGTAEENTGELFF. The chain is built from TRBV6-4 and TRBJ2-2; 7 bases agree with TRBD1. This CDR3 is 17 amino acids long. After removal of 6 bases from V and 1 base from J, the junction contained 11 bases not matched to a gene. The germline CDR1 and CDR2 sequences are MRHNA and SNTAGT.

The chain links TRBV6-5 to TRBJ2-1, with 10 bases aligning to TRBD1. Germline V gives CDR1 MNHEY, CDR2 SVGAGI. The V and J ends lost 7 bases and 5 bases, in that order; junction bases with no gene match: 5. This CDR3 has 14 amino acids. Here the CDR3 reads CASNRQGANNEQFF. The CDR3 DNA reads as TGTGCCAGCAACAGACAGGGGGCGAACAATGAGCAGTTCTTC.

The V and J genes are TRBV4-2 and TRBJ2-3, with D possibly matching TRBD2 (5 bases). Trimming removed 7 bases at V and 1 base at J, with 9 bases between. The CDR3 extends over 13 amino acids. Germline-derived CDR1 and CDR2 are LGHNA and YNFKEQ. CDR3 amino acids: CASTEVGTDTQYF. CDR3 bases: TGTGCCAGCACGGAGGTTGGCACAGATACGCAGTATTTT.

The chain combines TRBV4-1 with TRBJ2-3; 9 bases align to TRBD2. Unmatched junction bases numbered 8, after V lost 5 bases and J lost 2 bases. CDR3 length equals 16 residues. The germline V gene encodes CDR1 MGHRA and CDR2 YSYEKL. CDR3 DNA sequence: TGCGCCAGCAGCGCTTATAGCGGGGGCATCACAGATACGCAGTATTTT. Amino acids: CASSAYSGGITDTQYF.

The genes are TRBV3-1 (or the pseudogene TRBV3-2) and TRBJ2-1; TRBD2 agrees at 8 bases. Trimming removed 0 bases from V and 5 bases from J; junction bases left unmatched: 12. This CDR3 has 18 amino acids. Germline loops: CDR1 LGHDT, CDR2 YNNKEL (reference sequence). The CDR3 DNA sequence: TGTGCCAGCAGCCAAGAACTGGTGGCGGGGGGTTGGAACAATGAGCAGTTCTTC. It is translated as CASSQELVAGGWNNEQFF.

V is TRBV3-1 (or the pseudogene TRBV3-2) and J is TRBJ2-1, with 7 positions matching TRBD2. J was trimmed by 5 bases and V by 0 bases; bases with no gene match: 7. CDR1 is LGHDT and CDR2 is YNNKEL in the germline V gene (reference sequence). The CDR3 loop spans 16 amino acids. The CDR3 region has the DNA TGTGCCAGCAGCCAAGATTGGAGGACTAGGAACAATGAGCAGTTCTTC. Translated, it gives CASSQDWRTRNNEQFF.

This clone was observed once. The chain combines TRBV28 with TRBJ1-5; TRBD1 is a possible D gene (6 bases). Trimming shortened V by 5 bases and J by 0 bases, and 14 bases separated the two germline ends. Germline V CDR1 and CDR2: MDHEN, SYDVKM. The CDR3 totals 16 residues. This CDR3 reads CASSLLGDNSNQPQHF. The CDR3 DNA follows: TGTGCCAGCAGTCTGCTTGGGGACAATAGCAATCAGCCCCAGCATTTT.

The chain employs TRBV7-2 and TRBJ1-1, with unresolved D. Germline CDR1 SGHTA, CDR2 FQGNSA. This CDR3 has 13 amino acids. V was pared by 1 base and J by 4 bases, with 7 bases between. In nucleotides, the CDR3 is TGTGCCAGCAGCTTAGATCGGAGCACTGAAGCTTTCTTT. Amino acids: CASSLDRSTEAFF.

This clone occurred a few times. The CDR3, as DNA: TGTGCCAGCAGCGTAGCGGCAACTACTAACTATGGCTACACCTTC. This encodes CASSVAATTNYGYTF. This chain connects TRBV9 to TRBJ1-2; D is uncertain. The germline V gene has CDR1 SGDLS and CDR2 YYNGEE. The V gene lost 0 bases and the J gene lost 0 bases, with 9 bases spanning the gap. This CDR3 is 15 amino acids long. The variable domain in full, completed from reference TRBV9 and TRBJ1-2, reads DSGVTQTPKHLITATGQRVTLRCSPRSGDLSVYWYQQSLDQGLQFLIQYYNGEERAKGNILERFSAQQFPDLHSELNLSSLELGDSALYFCASSVAATTNYGYTFGSGTRLTVV.

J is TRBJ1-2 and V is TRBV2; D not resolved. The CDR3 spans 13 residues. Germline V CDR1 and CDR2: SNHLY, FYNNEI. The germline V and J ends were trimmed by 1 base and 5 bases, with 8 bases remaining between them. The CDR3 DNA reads TGTGCCAGCAGTGAAGTCGGGTTGTATGGCTACACCTTC. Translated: CASSEVGLYGYTF.

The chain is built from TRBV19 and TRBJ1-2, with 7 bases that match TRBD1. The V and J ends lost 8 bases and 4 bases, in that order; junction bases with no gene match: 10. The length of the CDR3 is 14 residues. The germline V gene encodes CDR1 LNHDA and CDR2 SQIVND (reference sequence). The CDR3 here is CASGQGGFGYGYTF. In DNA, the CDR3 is TGTGCCAGTGGTCAGGGGGGATTTGGCTATGGCTACACCTTC.

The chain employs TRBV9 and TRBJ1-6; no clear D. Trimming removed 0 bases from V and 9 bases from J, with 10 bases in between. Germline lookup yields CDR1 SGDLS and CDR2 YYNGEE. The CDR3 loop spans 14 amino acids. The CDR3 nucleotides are TGTGCCAGCAGCGTAGACGCTCGCAGTTCACCCCTCCACTTT. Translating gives CASSVDARSSPLHF.

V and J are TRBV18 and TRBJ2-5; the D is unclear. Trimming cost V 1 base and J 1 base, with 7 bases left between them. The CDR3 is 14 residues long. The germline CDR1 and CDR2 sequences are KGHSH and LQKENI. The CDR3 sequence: CASSPRGPQETQYF. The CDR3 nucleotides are TGTGCCAGCTCACCACGTGGGCCCCAAGAGACCCAGTACTTC.

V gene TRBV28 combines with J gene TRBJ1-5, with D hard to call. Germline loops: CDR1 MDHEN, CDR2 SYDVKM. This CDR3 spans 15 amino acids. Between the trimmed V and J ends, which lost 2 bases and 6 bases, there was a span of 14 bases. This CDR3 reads CASSLGSTLGQPQHF. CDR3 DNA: TGTGCCAGCAGTTTAGGGAGTACTTTAGGTCAGCCCCAGCATTTT.

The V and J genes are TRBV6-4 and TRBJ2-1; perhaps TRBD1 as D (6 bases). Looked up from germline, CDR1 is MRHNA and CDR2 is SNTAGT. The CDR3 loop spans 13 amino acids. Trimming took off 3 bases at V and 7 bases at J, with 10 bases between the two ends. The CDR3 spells CASSEQGRNEQFF. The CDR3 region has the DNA TGTGCCAGCAGTGAACAGGGTAGGAATGAGCAGTTCTTC.

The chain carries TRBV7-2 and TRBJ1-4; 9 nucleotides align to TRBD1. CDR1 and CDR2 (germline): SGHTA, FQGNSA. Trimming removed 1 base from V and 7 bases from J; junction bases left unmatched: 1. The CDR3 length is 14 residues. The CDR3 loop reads CASSLDRGPEKLFF. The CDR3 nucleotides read TGTGCCAGCAGCTTAGACAGGGGGCCTGAAAAACTGTTTTTT.

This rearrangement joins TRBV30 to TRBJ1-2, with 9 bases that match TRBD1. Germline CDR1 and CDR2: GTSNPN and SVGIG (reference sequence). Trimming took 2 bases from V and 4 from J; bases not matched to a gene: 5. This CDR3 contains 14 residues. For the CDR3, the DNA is TGTGCCTGGAGTCCGGGACAGGGAAGCTATGGCTACACCTTC. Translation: CAWSPGQGSYGYTF.

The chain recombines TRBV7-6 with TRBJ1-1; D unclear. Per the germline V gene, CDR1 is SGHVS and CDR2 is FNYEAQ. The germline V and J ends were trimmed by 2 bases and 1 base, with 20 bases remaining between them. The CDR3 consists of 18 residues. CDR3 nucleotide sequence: TGTGCCAGCAGCTTAATGCGAGGTGGTAAAAAACCGAACACTGAAGCTTTCTTT. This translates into CASSLMRGGKKPNTEAFF.

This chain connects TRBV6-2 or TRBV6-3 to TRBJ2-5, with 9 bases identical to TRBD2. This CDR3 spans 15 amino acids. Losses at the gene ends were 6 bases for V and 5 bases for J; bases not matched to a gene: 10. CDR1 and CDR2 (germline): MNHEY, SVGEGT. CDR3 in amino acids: CASSPEERGAETQYF. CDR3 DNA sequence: TGTGCCAGCAGCCCCGAGGAGCGGGGGGCGGAGACCCAGTACTTC.

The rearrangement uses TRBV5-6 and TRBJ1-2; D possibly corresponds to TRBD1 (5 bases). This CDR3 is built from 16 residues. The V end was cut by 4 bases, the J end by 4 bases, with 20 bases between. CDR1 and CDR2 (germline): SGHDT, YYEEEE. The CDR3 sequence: CASSEQGVTTIYGYTF. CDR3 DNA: TGTGCCAGCAGCGAGCAGGGCGTCACTACCATCTATGGCTACACCTTC.

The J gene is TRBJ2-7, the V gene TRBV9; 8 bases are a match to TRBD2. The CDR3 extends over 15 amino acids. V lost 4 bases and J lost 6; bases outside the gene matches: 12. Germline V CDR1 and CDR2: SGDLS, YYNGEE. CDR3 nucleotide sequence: TGTGCCAGCAGCCCCCGGGGAGCGGGGGACCCCGAGCAGTACTTC. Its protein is CASSPRGAGDPEQYF.

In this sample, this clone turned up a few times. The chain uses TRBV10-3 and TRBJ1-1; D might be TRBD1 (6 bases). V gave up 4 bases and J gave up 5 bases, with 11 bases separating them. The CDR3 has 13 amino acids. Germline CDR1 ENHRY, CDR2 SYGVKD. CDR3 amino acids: CAISGLGGTEAFF. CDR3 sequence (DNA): TGTGCCATCAGTGGTTTAGGGGGTACTGAAGCTTTCTTT.

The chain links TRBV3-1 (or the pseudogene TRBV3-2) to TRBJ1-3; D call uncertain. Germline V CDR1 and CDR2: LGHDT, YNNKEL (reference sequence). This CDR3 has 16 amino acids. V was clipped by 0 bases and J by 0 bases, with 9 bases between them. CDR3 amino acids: CASSQEMVSSGNTIYF. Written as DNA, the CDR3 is TGTGCCAGCAGCCAAGAAATGGTGAGCTCTGGAAACACCATATATTTT.

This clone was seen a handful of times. This CDR3 is CASRVAGSYEQYF. The CDR3 nucleotides read TGTGCCAGCAGGGTAGCGGGGAGCTACGAGCAGTACTTC. The rearrangement joins TRBV2 to TRBJ2-7; TRBD2 agrees at 8 bases. This CDR3 has 13 residues. V shed 6 bases, J shed 3 bases, and the junction held 4 bases outside the gene matches. CDR1 SNHLY and CDR2 FYNNEI come from the germline V gene.

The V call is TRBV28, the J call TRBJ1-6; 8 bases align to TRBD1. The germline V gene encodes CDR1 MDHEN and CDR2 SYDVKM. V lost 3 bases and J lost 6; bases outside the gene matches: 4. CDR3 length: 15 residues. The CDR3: CASSFSGGSNSPLHF. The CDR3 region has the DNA TGTGCCAGCAGTTTTTCAGGGGGCAGTAATTCACCCCTCCACTTT.

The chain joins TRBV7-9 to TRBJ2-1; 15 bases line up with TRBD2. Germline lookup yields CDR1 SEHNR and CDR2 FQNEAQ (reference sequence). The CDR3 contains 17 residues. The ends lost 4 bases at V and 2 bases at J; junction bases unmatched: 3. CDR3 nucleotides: TGTGCCAGCAGCTCGCGGACTAGCGGGGGGGCCTACAATGAGCAGTTCTTC. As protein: CASSSRTSGGAYNEQFF.

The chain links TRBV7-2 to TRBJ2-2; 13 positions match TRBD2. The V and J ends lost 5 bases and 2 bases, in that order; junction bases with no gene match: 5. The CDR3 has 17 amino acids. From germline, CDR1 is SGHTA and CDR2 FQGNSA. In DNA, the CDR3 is TGTGCCAGCAGCCCTACTAGCGGGGGGGTAAACACCGGGGAGCTGTTTTTT. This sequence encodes CASSPTSGGVNTGELFF.

CDR3 in amino acids: CASSPLRGPDSPLHF. The CDR3, as DNA: TGTGCCAGCAGCCCGTTGAGGGGGCCAGATTCACCCCTCCACTTT. V and J are TRBV9 and TRBJ1-6; 7 bases line up with TRBD1. J gave up 8 bases and V 4 bases, and 9 bases lay outside the gene matches. Looked up from germline, CDR1 is SGDLS and CDR2 is YYNGEE. There are 15 residues in the CDR3.